One sample yielded the 15 T cell receptor beta chains listed below, sequenced in a study of Graves' ophthalmopathy and Graves' hyperthyroidism. RNA transcripts provided the template for amplifying TCR beta CDR3 regions. RT-PCR was first run with HTBI primers, then multiplex PCR in a second round. TCRdb reprocessed the multiplex PCR reads via MiXCR and lists one record per CDR3 protein. The sample contains 200,000 to 250,000 distinct CDR3 sequences, roughly 21% of which appear only once. The sequenced sample consisted of peripheral blood. The receptor set was obtained from a woman aged 45-59 years with Graves' ophthalmopathy.

There are many counts of this clonotype. The chain combines TRBV19 with TRBJ1-5; tentative D call: TRBD1 (6 bases). V shed 9 bases and J shed 2 bases, with 14 bases lying between them. Germline CDR1 LNHDA, CDR2 SQIVND (reference sequence). The length of the CDR3 is 14 residues. The CDR3 DNA reads as TGTGCCAGCGAACCCAGGGGTGGCAATCAGCCCCAGCATTTT. Translating it yields CASEPRGGNQPQHF.

Ten or more counts support this clonotype. The chain employs TRBV19 and TRBJ2-5, with 8 bases matching TRBD1. Germline V gene lookup returns CDR1 LNHDA and CDR2 SQIVND (reference sequence). J gave up 5 bases and V 5 bases, and 7 bases lay outside the gene matches. The CDR3 totals 14 residues. The CDR3 sequence is CASSEQTGVETQYF. In nucleotides, the CDR3 is TGTGCCAGTAGTGAACAGACAGGGGTTGAGACCCAGTACTTC.

This clonotype was observed many times. V usage is TRBV10-3 and J usage is TRBJ2-7; maybe TRBD1 (6 bases). CDR3 length equals 14 residues. With 3 bases removed from V and 2 bases from J, the gap between germline ends came to 11 bases. Germline CDR1 ENHRY, CDR2 SYGVKD. The CDR3 DNA is TGTGCCATCAGTGAAACAGGGAATCCCTACGAGCAGTACTTC. It is translated as CAISETGNPYEQYF.

This chain connects TRBV9 to TRBJ2-3; D is undetermined. Per the germline V gene, CDR1 is SGDLS and CDR2 is YYNGEE. Trimming cost V 2 bases and J 1 base, with 23 bases left between them. This CDR3 has 19 amino acids. The CDR3 loop reads CASSVSPGDPGPRTDTQYF. CDR3 sequence (DNA): TGTGCCAGCAGCGTGTCCCCCGGAGATCCGGGTCCTCGCACAGATACGCAGTATTTT.

This clonotype was recorded at least ten times. The chain couples TRBV20-1 to TRBJ2-7; 8 bases map to TRBD2. Germline V gene lookup returns CDR1 DFQATT and CDR2 SNEGSKA (reference sequence). The CDR3 runs 14 residues. The V gene end was trimmed by 3 bases and the J gene end by 0 bases; junction bases not matched to a gene: 4. CDR3 nucleotides: TGCAGTGCTAGTGACGGGAGGGCCTCCTACGAGCAGTACTTC. It is translated as CSASDGRASYEQYF.

As DNA, the CDR3 is TGTGCCAGCAGCCCGACACCGAACACTGAAGCTTTCTTT. This sequence encodes CASSPTPNTEAFF. This sequence joins TRBV28 and TRBJ1-1, with D unresolved. CDR1 is MDHEN and CDR2 is SYDVKM in the germline V gene. The CDR3 sequence is 13 residues long. Trimming pared 6 bases from V and 1 base from J, leaving 9 bases between.

This chain uses TRBV27 with TRBJ2-7, with D possibly being TRBD2 (5 bases). With 4 bases removed from V and 2 bases from J, the gap between germline ends came to 12 bases. Germline V gene data show CDR1 as MNHEY and CDR2 as SMNVEV (reference sequence). This CDR3 has 14 amino acids. CDR3 loop: CASSSEDSAYEQYF. CDR3 nucleotides: TGTGCCAGCAGTTCCGAGGACTCGGCCTACGAGCAGTACTTC.

In this sample, this clonotype turned up many times. The V call is TRBV12-3 or TRBV12-4, the J call TRBJ1-3; a weak D match, TRBD1 (5 bases). The CDR3 is 16 residues long. V was trimmed by 2 bases and J by 0 bases, leaving 11 bases between them. The CDR3 nucleotides are TGTGCCAGCAGTTTACCCCCGAGGGGCTCTGGAAACACCATATATTTT. Encoded protein: CASSLPPRGSGNTIYF.

Ten or more counts support this clonotype. V and J are TRBV7-2 and TRBJ1-1; D uncertain. The CDR3 length is 14 residues. Trimming removed 1 base at V and 0 bases at J, with 6 bases between. Looked up from germline, CDR1 is SGHTA and CDR2 is FQGNSA. Here the CDR3 reads CASSLVALNTEAFF. CDR3 DNA sequence: TGTGCCAGCAGCTTAGTCGCACTGAACACTGAAGCTTTCTTT.

This clonotype qualifies as medium-sized. This chain joins TRBV19 and TRBJ1-1; D gene uncertain. This CDR3 is built from 13 residues. V was cut by 4 bases and J by 1 base, with 7 bases left in between. The germline V gene has CDR1 LNHDA and CDR2 SQIVND (reference sequence). The CDR3 nucleotides are TGTGCCAGTAGTACCGGAGGGAACACTGAAGCTTTCTTT. This translates into CASSTGGNTEAFF.

V is TRBV15 and J is TRBJ2-5, with 7 bases fitting TRBD2. The trim removed 3 bases at V and 7 bases at J, leaving 8 bases unmatched. The CDR3 consists of 14 residues. Germline CDR1 is LNHNV and CDR2 is YYDKDF (reference sequence). The DNA of the CDR3 is TGTGCCACCAGCAGCCCCGGGGGGAGGGGGACCCAGTACTTC. The encoded protein is CATSSPGGRGTQYF.

At least ten counts were recorded for this clonotype. The chain is built from TRBV28 and TRBJ1-6; D may be TRBD1 (5 bases). This CDR3 is built from 17 residues. The germline gives CDR1 MDHEN, CDR2 SYDVKM. V was shortened by 6 bases and J by 3 bases, with 18 bases between the two germline ends. The chain's CDR3 is CASSPFPAGGYNSPLHF. CDR3 sequence (DNA): TGTGCCAGCAGCCCTTTCCCGGCGGGGGGCTATAATTCACCCCTCCACTTT.

Many counts were recorded for this clonotype. The gene calls are TRBV6-2 or TRBV6-3 and TRBJ1-2, with D unresolved. V shed 8 bases and J shed 3 bases, with 10 bases lying between them. CDR1 is MNHEY and CDR2 is SVGEGT in the germline V gene. This CDR3 is 12 amino acids long. The CDR3 protein is CASDGQDYGYTF. The CDR3 region has the DNA TGTGCCAGCGATGGGCAGGACTATGGCTACACCTTC.

At least ten counts were recorded for this clonotype. J is TRBJ2-4 and V is TRBV20-1, with D perhaps matching TRBD1 (5 bases). Germline CDR1 is DFQATT and CDR2 is SNEGSKA (reference sequence). V was trimmed by 1 base and J by 5 bases, leaving 9 bases between them. The CDR3 contains 13 residues. For the CDR3, the DNA is TGCAGTGCTAGAGTACCCAGGGAAAACATTCAGTACTTC. It specifies CSARVPRENIQYF.

This clonotype has a count of ten or more. This chain links TRBV6-1 with TRBJ1-3; no clear D. The germline V and J ends were trimmed by 2 bases and 0 bases, with 11 bases remaining between them. Germline V CDR1 and CDR2: MNHNS, SASEGT. The CDR3 is 16 residues long. CDR3: CASSENYAGSGNTIYF. The CDR3 nucleotides read TGTGCCAGCAGTGAAAATTACGCTGGCTCTGGAAACACCATATATTTT.